The clone carrying this T cell receptor beta chain was detected ten times or more. TCRdb recomputed calls from the RT-PCR reads with MiXCR, one row per CDR3 protein. The sample shows about 680,000 distinct CDR3 sequences, approximately 15% of them seen only once. Sequenced input: memory CD4+ T cells from blood. The TCR was taken from a female donor in good health, serving as a healthy control.

This CDR3 is CASSPRTRGPNGYTF. The CDR3 nucleotides read TGTGCCAGCAGCCCAAGGACCAGGGGGCCTAATGGCTACACCTTC. The chain employs TRBV4-2 and TRBJ1-2; TRBD1 aligns across 8 bases. Germline V gene data show CDR1 as LGHNA and CDR2 as YNFKEQ. The length of the CDR3 is 15 residues. Trimming cost V 4 bases and J 6 bases; bases outside gene matches: 10.